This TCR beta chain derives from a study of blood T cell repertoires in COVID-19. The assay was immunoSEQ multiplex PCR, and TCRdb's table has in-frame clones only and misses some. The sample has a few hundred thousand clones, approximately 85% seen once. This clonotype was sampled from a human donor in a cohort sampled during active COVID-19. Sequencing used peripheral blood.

This chain's CDR3 is CASSLREFLGELFF. The CDR3, as DNA: TGTGCCAGCAGCCTACGGGAGTTTCTAGGGGAGCTGTTTTTT. The chain recombines TRBV7-8 with TRBJ2-2, with a tentative D call TRBD2 (6 bases). Germline assignment: CDR1 SGHVS and CDR2 FQNEAQ. V was cut by 5 bases and J by 8 bases, with 15 bases left in between. The CDR3 consists of 14 residues.